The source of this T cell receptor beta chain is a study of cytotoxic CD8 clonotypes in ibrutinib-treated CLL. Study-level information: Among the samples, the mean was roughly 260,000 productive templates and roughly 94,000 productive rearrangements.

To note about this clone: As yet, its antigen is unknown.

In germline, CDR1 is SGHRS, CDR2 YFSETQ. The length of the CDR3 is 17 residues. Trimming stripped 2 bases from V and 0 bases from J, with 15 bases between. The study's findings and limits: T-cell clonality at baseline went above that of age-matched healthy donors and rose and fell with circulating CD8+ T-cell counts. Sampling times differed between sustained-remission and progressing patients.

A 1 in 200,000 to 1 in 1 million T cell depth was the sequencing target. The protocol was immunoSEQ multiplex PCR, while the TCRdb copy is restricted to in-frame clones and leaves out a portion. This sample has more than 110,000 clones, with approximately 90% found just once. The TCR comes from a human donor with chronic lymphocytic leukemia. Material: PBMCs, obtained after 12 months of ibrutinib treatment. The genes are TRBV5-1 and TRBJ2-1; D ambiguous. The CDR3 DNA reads TGCGCCAGCAGCTTTCGCGGACCCGACAACTCCTACAATGAGCAGTTCTTC. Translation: CASSFRGPDNSYNEQFF.